This T cell receptor beta chain comes out of a study of blood T cells in healthy people across ages. Study-level results: The lack of PBMC sorting stopped any conclusive naive versus antigen-experienced comparison. While age rose, TCR beta diversity per million T cells dropped in a roughly linear way.

Unmatched junction bases numbered 6, after V lost 1 base and J lost 5 bases. The CDR3 extends over 16 amino acids. Germline CDR1 SGDLS, CDR2 YYNGEE. Every donor gave ten milliliters of peripheral blood. PCR was performed a second time for about 7 to 11 cycles using a sample-barcoded 5' primer and a J-beta primer mix. Every molecule of cDNA carried a tag from a template-switch adaptor with 12 random nucleotides. TCRdb re-analysed the 5' RACE reads in MiXCR, keeping a single row per CDR3 protein. The sample gives about 810,000 distinct CDR3 sequences, roughly 40% of which show up once; 13% is in the top ten. A remark on this clonotype: Its antigen remains unidentified.

The chain has TRBV9 and TRBJ2-1, with TRBD2 matching 10 bases. This receptor was taken from a man aged 18 to 29 in good health. Sequenced input: blood. CDR3 nucleotide sequence: TGTGCCAGCAGCGTAAGCGGGGGGGCCAACGACAATGAGCAGTTCTTC. It yields the protein CASSVSGGANDNEQFF.